The sequence of this T cell receptor (beta chain) was determined in a study of shared clonotypes between healthy human individuals. CDR1 and CDR2 (germline): MNHEY, SMNVEV (reference sequence). V lost 5 bases to trimming and J lost 3 bases; unmatched junction nucleotides: 15. This CDR3 comprises 18 residues. General observations from the study: Generally, naive subsets came out with larger estimated richness than memory subsets.

Turning to this clone: What it recognizes is unknown.

Sorted-subset replicate PCRs used approximately 180 ng of genomic DNA. This amount corresponded to about 30,000 T cell genomes. TCRdb's table, derived via immunoSEQ multiplex PCR, lists solely in-frame clones and lacks some. The sample includes roughly 720,000 clones, roughly 88% seen only once; the top ten take about 34%. This receptor was obtained from a man younger than 35 in good health. Some clones in this sample may be carry-over from other donors' samples. This chain joins TRBV27 and TRBJ2-5; 10 nucleotides line up with TRBD1. Sequences were obtained from memory CD8+ T cells from PBMCs. The subset denotes: CD45RO+ cells pooled with CCR7-negative TemRA cells. CDR3 sequence: CASSLNRDRGQTEETQYF. As DNA, the CDR3 is TGTGCCAGCAGTCTTAACCGGGACAGGGGACAAACGGAAGAGACCCAGTACTTC.